A selection of T cell receptor beta chains follows, all from one sample in a study of T-cell reconstitution after alpha-beta-depleted transplantation in children. Each CDR3 protein gets one entry after TCRdb re-called the PCR reads with MiXCR. This table has some 400,000 distinct CDR3 sequences, approximately 20% appearing once. The material was PBMCs from the stem cell graft donor, obtained from the stem cell graft. Source of these receptors: a human donor who donated a stem cell graft to a child with acute myeloid leukemia. The CDR3 runs from the conserved cysteine through the conserved F or W. The D gene is left open where the match is weak. Only part of the rows carry a size: once, few, many, or a class if the clone is expanded.

TRBJ2-7 NA NA TRBV12-3/TRBV12-4 CASSFRYRAIEQYF TGTGCCAGCAGTTTTCGATACAGGGCCATTGAGCAGTACTTC
TRBJ2-7 few TRBD1 TRBV10-3 CAIRSDRKSYEQYF TGTGCCATCAGATCGGACAGGAAATCCTACGAGCAGTACTTC
TRBJ2-1 many TRBD1 TRBV29-1 CSVRKGQGSYNEQFF TGCAGCGTCCGAAAGGGACAGGGGTCCTACAATGAGCAGTTCTTC
TRBJ2-2 NA NA TRBV7-2 CASSLGAGNTGELFF TGTGCCAGCAGCTTAGGGGCAGGGAACACCGGGGAGCTGTTTTTT
TRBJ2-3 NA TRBD2 TRBV28 CASSWTSGRVTDTQYF TGTGCCAGCAGCTGGACTAGCGGGAGGGTCACAGATACGCAGTATTTT
TRBJ1-4 NA NA TRBV12-3/TRBV12-4 CASSFRTDEKLFF TGTGCCAGCAGTTTTAGGACAGATGAAAAACTGTTTTTT
TRBJ2-1 few NA TRBV24-1 CATSDPTAPRGEQFF TGTGCCACCAGTGATCCGACGGCCCCCAGGGGTGAGCAGTTCTTC
TRBJ2-6 NA NA TRBV12-3/TRBV12-4 CASTELSTSGANVLTF TGTGCCAGCACCGAACTGAGTACTTCTGGGGCCAACGTCCTGACTTTC
TRBJ2-1 few TRBD2 TRBV6-1 CASSPTSGRHEQFF TGTGCCAGCAGTCCAACTAGCGGGAGACATGAGCAGTTCTTC
TRBJ1-3 NA NA TRBV25-1 CASSFGVGNTIYF TGTGCCAGCAGTTTCGGGGTTGGAAACACCATATATTTT
TRBJ2-2 NA NA TRBV24-1 CATSDPSSKRELFF TGTGCCACCAGTGATCCGTCTTCGAAGAGGGAGCTGTTTTTT
TRBJ2-7 NA NA TRBV28 CASRAAINAYEQYF TGTGCCAGCAGGGCGGCGATCAACGCCTACGAGCAGTACTTC
TRBJ2-1 NA TRBD1 TRBV5-8 CASKTGIINEQFF TGTGCCAGTAAGACAGGGATTATCAATGAGCAGTTCTTC
TRBJ2-5 NA NA TRBV3-1 CASTLQETQYF TGTGCCAGCACCCTTCAAGAGACCCAGTACTTC
TRBJ2-3 NA TRBD1 TRBV7-9 CASSLDWRTGSTDTQYF TGTGCCAGCAGCTTAGATTGGAGGACAGGGAGCACAGATACGCAGTATTTT
TRBJ2-7 few TRBD1 TRBV12-3/TRBV12-4 CASSLGTADSYEQYF TGTGCCAGCAGCTTAGGGACAGCAGACTCCTACGAGCAGTACTTC
TRBJ2-3 NA TRBD1 TRBV28 CASSLSDRDTDTQYF TGTGCCAGCAGTTTATCTGACAGGGACACAGATACGCAGTATTTT
TRBJ1-5 few NA TRBV6-5 CASSYSHGPEYSNQPQHF TGTGCCAGCAGTTACTCTCATGGTCCCGAGTATAGCAATCAGCCCCAGCATTTT
TRBJ2-7 NA NA TRBV29-1 CSVFVGGSYEQYF TGCAGCGTCTTCGTCGGAGGCTCCTACGAGCAGTACTTC
TRBJ2-1 NA NA TRBV12-3/TRBV12-4 CASSPRSSGVYNEQFF TGTGCCAGCAGTCCCCGTAGCAGTGGGGTTTACAATGAGCAGTTCTTC
TRBJ1-5 few TRBD1 TRBV12-3/TRBV12-4 CASRQQGNQPQHF TGTGCCAGCAGACAACAGGGGAACCAGCCCCAGCATTTT
TRBJ2-3 few TRBD2 TRBV6-1 CASSSGTREGDTQYF TGTGCCAGCAGCTCCGGGACACGGGAGGGAGATACGCAGTATTTT
TRBJ2-5 NA NA TRBV20-1 CSAREGPQETQYF TGCAGTGCTAGAGAGGGACCGCAAGAGACCCAGTACTTC
TRBJ1-1 many NA TRBV10-3 CAISEIGGAAFF TGTGCCATCAGTGAGATTGGGGGGGCGGCTTTCTTT
TRBJ2-7 NA TRBD2 TRBV20-1 CSAQGLAGTYEQYF TGCAGTGCTCAAGGACTAGCGGGAACCTACGAGCAGTACTTC
TRBJ2-1 few NA TRBV24-1 CATSGTFYNEQFF TGTGCCACCAGTGGGACGTTTTACAATGAGCAGTTCTTC
TRBJ2-7 NA TRBD2 TRBV20-1 CSAGGTSDYEQYF TGCAGTGCTGGCGGGACTAGCGACTACGAGCAGTACTTC
TRBJ2-5 NA NA TRBV12-3/TRBV12-4 CASGVNQETQYF TGTGCCAGCGGGGTAAATCAAGAGACCCAGTACTTC
TRBJ2-6 NA NA TRBV10-3 CAISDTPRPSGANVLTF TGTGCCATCAGTGACACCCCCCGTCCGTCTGGGGCCAACGTCCTGACTTTC
TRBJ2-2 NA NA TRBV28 CASAEIGRGTGELFF TGTGCCAGCGCCGAAATAGGGAGAGGAACCGGGGAGCTGTTTTTT